The entry below describes one T cell receptor (beta chain). This CDR3 has 15 residues. Trimming pared 4 bases from V and 5 bases from J, leaving 17 bases between. Looked up from germline, CDR1 is SGHNT and CDR2 is YENEEA. The data derive from a study of preoperative IRX-2 immunotherapy in early breast cancer. Treatment here: preoperative locoregional IRX-2 cytokine immunotherapy. This phase Ib study tested locoregional IRX-2 cytokine immunotherapy given before surgery. The assay was immunoSEQ multiplex PCR, and TCRdb's table has in-frame clones only and misses some. Here the sample spans over 20,000 clones, approximately 78% being singletons.

The source was lymph node tissue, collected after IRX-2 immunotherapy. The chain is built from TRBV11-3 and TRBJ2-5; TRBD1 might be the D (7 bases). The source of this sequence is a human donor with breast cancer. The DNA of the CDR3 is TGTGCCAGCAGCTCCAACAGGGGTCGGGGGGAGACCCAGTACTTC. Residues: CASSSNRGRGETQYF.